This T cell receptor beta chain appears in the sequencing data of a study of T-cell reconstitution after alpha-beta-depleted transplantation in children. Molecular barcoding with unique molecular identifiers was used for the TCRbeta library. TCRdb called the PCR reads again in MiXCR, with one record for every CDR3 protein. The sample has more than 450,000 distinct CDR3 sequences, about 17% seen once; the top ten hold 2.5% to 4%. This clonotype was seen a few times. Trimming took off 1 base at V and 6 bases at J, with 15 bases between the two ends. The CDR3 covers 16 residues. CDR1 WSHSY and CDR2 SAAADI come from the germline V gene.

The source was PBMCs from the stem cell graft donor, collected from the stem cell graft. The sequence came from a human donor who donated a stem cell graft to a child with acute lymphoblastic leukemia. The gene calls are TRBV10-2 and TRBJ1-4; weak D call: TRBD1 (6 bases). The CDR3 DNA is TGCGCCAGCAGTGAGTTGCTTTGGGGGGCCTATGAAAAACTGTTTTTT. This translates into CASSELLWGAYEKLFF.